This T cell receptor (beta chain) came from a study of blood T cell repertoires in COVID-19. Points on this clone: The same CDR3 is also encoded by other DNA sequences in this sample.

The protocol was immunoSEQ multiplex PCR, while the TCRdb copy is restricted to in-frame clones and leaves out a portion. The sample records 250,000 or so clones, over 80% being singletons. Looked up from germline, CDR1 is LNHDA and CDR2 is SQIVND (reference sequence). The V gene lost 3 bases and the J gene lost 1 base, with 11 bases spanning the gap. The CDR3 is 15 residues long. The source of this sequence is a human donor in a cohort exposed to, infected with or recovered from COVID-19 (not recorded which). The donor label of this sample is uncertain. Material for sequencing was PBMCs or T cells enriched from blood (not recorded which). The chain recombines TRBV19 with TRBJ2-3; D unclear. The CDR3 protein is CASSIGGGGTDTQYF. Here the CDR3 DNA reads TGTGCCAGTAGTATTGGTGGCGGAGGCACAGATACGCAGTATTTT.